These T cell receptor beta chains were read from a single sample in a study of T cell responses to AZD1222 COVID-19 vaccine. Data came from immunoSEQ multiplex PCR; TCRdb stores just in-frame clones and leaves some out. The data show 130,000 to 150,000 clones, with about 91% seen just once and about 1.9% held by the top ten. The sample here was peripheral blood, taken on day 0 of AZD1222 vaccination. These receptors all come from an adult in good health. CDR3s include the opening cysteine and the closing phenylalanine or tryptophan. Each record gives: V gene, D gene, J gene, clone size, CDR3 protein, CDR3 DNA. A D gene is named only where the DNA matches it firmly. Some rows have no size entry. The others give once, few or many, or a class for an expanded clone.

TRBV6-1	TRBD1	TRBJ1-1	.	CASSAQSGGLNTEAFF	TGTGCCAGCAGTGCCCAATCAGGGGGCTTGAACACTGAAGCTTTCTTT
TRBV7-2	.	TRBJ2-2	.	CASSFARFSGELFF	TGTGCCAGCAGCTTTGCAAGGTTTTCCGGGGAGCTGTTTTTT
TRBV28	TRBD1	TRBJ2-3	.	CASSSQTGGRTDTQYF	TGTGCCAGCAGTTCCCAGACAGGGGGCCGCACAGATACGCAGTATTTT
TRBV7-2	.	TRBJ2-7	once	CASSLEGDFYEQYF	TGTGCCAGCAGCTTGGAGGGGGACTTCTACGAGCAGTACTTC
TRBV7-9	TRBD2	TRBJ2-7	.	CASSLAGRGGEQYF	TGTGCCAGCAGCTTAGCGGGGAGGGGTGGCGAGCAGTACTTC
TRBV2	.	TRBJ2-7	.	CASSELVTAYEQYF	TGTGCCAGCAGTGAATTGGTGACAGCTTACGAGCAGTACTTC
TRBV2	.	TRBJ2-5	.	CASSEEGQETQYF	TGTGCCAGCAGTGAAGAAGGCCAAGAGACCCAGTACTTC
TRBV6-2/TRBV6-3	.	TRBJ2-7	.	CASSYPLGRSAIIYEQYF	TGTGCCAGCAGTTACCCCTTAGGACGCAGCGCTATTATCTACGAGCAGTACTTC
TRBV5-4	.	TRBJ1-2	.	CASSSTGYYGYTF	TGTGCCAGCAGCTCGACAGGATACTATGGCTACACCTTC
TRBV4-2	.	TRBJ2-7	.	CASSPSGAFRDTPVPDYEQYF	TGTGCCAGCAGCCCCTCGGGGGCATTTAGGGACACCCCGGTTCCTGATTACGAGCAGTACTTC
TRBV9	.	TRBJ1-2	.	CASSGQRTGGNYGYTF	TGTGCCAGCAGCGGACAGCGGACTGGGGGTAACTATGGCTACACCTTC
TRBV19	TRBD1	TRBJ1-1	.	CASSTDRGTEAFF	TGTGCCAGTAGTACCGACAGGGGCACTGAAGCTTTCTTT
TRBV2	TRBD1	TRBJ2-1	.	CASTQGVYNEQFF	TGTGCCAGCACACAGGGGGTCTACAATGAGCAGTTCTTC
TRBV7-6	TRBD2	TRBJ2-7	.	CASSLARGGGEDEQYF	TGTGCCAGCAGCTTAGCAAGGGGCGGGGGTGAGGACGAGCAGTACTTC
TRBV10-3	.	TRBJ1-6	.	CAISSSRGDSPLHF	TGTGCCATCAGTAGTTCCCGCGGCGATTCACCCCTCCACTTT
TRBV18	TRBD1	TRBJ1-6	medium-sized	CASSITGDSNSPLHF	TGTGCCAGCTCGATTACAGGGGACTCCAATTCACCCCTCCACTTT
TRBV10-3	.	TRBJ2-5	once	CAIRGSQETQYF	TGTGCCATCAGGGGGTCCCAAGAGACCCAGTACTTC
TRBV12-5	.	TRBJ2-7	.	CASGSGQTKYEQYF	TGTGCTAGTGGATCTGGACAGACGAAATACGAGCAGTACTTC
TRBV6-5	TRBD2	TRBJ2-5	.	CASSYLAGAGQETQYF	TGTGCCAGCAGTTACCTAGCGGGGGCAGGGCAAGAGACCCAGTACTTC
TRBV6-2/TRBV6-3	TRBD1	TRBJ1-5	.	CASSYVLGQGNQPQHF	TGTGCCAGCAGTTATGTTTTGGGACAGGGGAATCAGCCCCAGCATTTT
TRBV5-8	.	TRBJ1-5	.	CASSLSFRPQHF	TGTGCCAGCAGCTTGAGTTTTAGGCCCCAGCATTTT